The source of this T cell receptor beta chain is a study of blood T cell repertoires in COVID-19 (TCRdb year 2020). Concerning the study at large: Samples from collaborators originated in the United States, Italy and Spain and spanned both the acute and convalescent phases of COVID-19. The material from the prospective study consisted of cDNA or gDNA derived from T cells, B-cell-depleted T cells, or PBMCs. The dataset comprised deeply sampled blood TCRbeta repertoires from subjects exposed to, actively infected with, or recovered from COVID-19. The repertoires were released in a freely available public database meant as a resource for research on the immune response to SARS-CoV-2. Samples came from the ongoing ImmuneRACE study (first 160 participants) plus 1,254 subjects from 6 global collaborators. Nearly every sample came with metadata listing a de-identified subject ID, COVID-19 status, age in years and sex. HLA class I and class II types, where available, came from metadata supplied by the sample provider rather than from assay-based typing.

Collaborating institutions collected whole blood in K2EDTA tubes following their own protocols. For TCRbeta analysis, collaborators shipped samples as frozen whole blood, isolated PBMCs, or DNA extracted from either of those sample types. The V end loses 0 bases and the J end loses 1 base, and a stretch of 9 bases separates them. Per the germline V gene, MNHEY is the CDR1 and SVGEGT is the CDR2. From cysteine to phenylalanine, the CDR3 is 16 amino acids long. The retained sequence is limited to the CDR3, 48 bases, with the frame set at the first base. The immunoSEQ Assay, a bias-controlled multiplex PCR, was used to amplify TCRbeta CDR3 regions from genomic DNA. Processing in the source paper ran as follows. Nucleated cell counts per sample were estimated from amplification of reference gene primers within the assay. Sequence reads were collapsed and filtered to measure the absolute abundance of every unique TCRbeta CDR3 rearrangement. Productive Simpson clonality was computed per sample as the square root of Simpson's diversity index over productive rearrangements. The table comes from immuneACCESS by way of TCRdb, which keeps in-frame sequences with V and J called. Part of the clones is missing from these tables; in studies checked, under half for an unresolved V gene and the rest for unknown reasons. V and J calls plus clone size are reproduced from that table; the DNA served to infer D and trimming. This sample lists 310,000 or so clones; roughly 90% were detected once. Approximately 4% of the sample is held by the ten biggest clonotypes.

General findings and caveats noted by the study authors: The quantity of clinical and demographic metadata differed by source and by participant and was supplied without curation.

Notes on this clone: What this receptor recognizes is not known. The record has no base qualities; no much larger clone is one base away.

The specimen was peripheral blood. This clonotype was obtained from a woman aged 45-65 years with active or convalescent COVID-19. The V and J segments used are TRBV6-2 or TRBV6-3 and TRBJ1-4, with the D gene too uncertain to name. CDR3 region: CASSYSLRGTNEKLFF. In nucleotide form, the sequence is TGTGCCAGCAGTTACTCGTTACGGGGAACTAATGAAAAACTGTTTTTT.